These 30 T cell receptor beta chains originate from one sample sequenced in a study of T cell repertoires in cytomegalovirus infection. TCRdb reanalysed the reads using MiXCR and keeps one entry per CDR3 protein. The sample carries nearly 700,000 distinct CDR3 sequences, 30% to 40% recorded once. No antigens are known for them. The material sequenced was cultured PBMCs, taken from culture after CMV antigen stimulation. All receptors derive from a human donor in good health (CMV status not recorded). Some clones in this sample may be carry-over from other donors' samples.

This clonotype has a handful of counts. The gene calls are TRBV6-1 and TRBJ2-1, with D perhaps TRBD2 (7 bases). In germline, CDR1 is MNHNS, CDR2 SASEGT. Trimming pared 6 bases from V and 7 bases from J, leaving 19 bases between. This CDR3 has 15 amino acids. The CDR3 protein is CASRESGGRGNEQFF. In nucleotides, the CDR3 is TGTGCCAGCAGGGAATCCGGGGGGCGAGGTAATGAGCAGTTCTTC.

This clonotype occurred a few times. This sequence joins TRBV18 and TRBJ2-1; 8 bases match TRBD1. The CDR3 is 14 residues long. V gave up 4 bases and J gave up 2 bases; unmatched junction bases: 1. Germline V gene lookup returns CDR1 KGHSH and CDR2 LQKENI. In DNA, the CDR3 is TGTGCCAGCTCACGGGGACAGGCCTACAATGAGCAGTTCTTC. Translated: CASSRGQAYNEQFF.

This clonotype was picked up a small number of times. The chain joins TRBV11-2 to TRBJ2-3, with TRBD2 identical over 14 bases. This CDR3 is 19 amino acids long. V shed 5 bases, J shed 1 base, and the junction held 11 bases outside the gene matches. In germline, CDR1 is SGHAT, CDR2 FQNNGV. CDR3 sequence (DNA): TGTGCCAGCAGCAAGGGACTAGCGGGAGCTCGAGGGGGCACAGATACGCAGTATTTT. Translation: CASSKGLAGARGGTDTQYF.

Only a few counts were recorded for this clonotype. This chain links TRBV11-1 with TRBJ1-5; TRBD1 is a possible D gene (6 bases). The CDR3 has 14 amino acids. The ends were cut back, 1 base at V and 6 bases at J, with 10 bases in the middle. Germline values: CDR1 SGHAT, CDR2 FQDESV (reference sequence). The DNA for the CDR3 is TGTGCCAGCAGCTTAGGGGCGGGGGCTCAGCCCCAGCATTTT. Its protein product is CASSLGAGAQPQHF.

This clonotype was observed a few times. The chain combines TRBV2 with TRBJ2-2; no clear D gene. Germline V lookup: CDR1 SNHLY, CDR2 FYNNEI. CDR3 size: 11 residues. With 6 bases removed from V and 5 bases from J, the gap between germline ends came to 4 bases. The CDR3 here is CASRQTGELFF. The DNA for the CDR3 is TGTGCCAGCAGACAAACCGGGGAGCTGTTTTTT.

The chain employs TRBV28 and TRBJ1-3, with D tentatively TRBD1 (6 bases). The V gene's germline CDR1 is MDHEN and CDR2 SYDVKM. The CDR3 extends over 14 amino acids. V lost 8 bases and J 0 bases, leaving 11 bases between the germline ends. DNA of the CDR3: TGTGCCAGCCTGGACAGCACCTCTGGAAACACCATATATTTT. Its protein product is CASLDSTSGNTIYF. Based on the CDR3 plus reference TRBV28 and TRBJ1-3, the full variable domain is DVKVTQSSRYLVKRTGEKVFLECVQDMDHENMFWYRQDPGLGLRLIYFSYDVKMKEKGDIPEGYSVSREKKERFSLILESASTNQTSMYLCASLDSTSGNTIYFGEGSWLTVV.

V gene TRBV4-3 combines with J gene TRBJ2-2, with 11 bases that match TRBD2. This CDR3 has 18 residues. Germline trimming cut 0 bases from V and 4 bases from J; bases unmatched to any gene: 7. The germline V gene has CDR1 LGHNA and CDR2 YSLEER. CDR3 protein: CASSQDASGRLGTGELFF. In nucleotides, the CDR3 is TGCGCCAGCAGCCAAGATGCTAGCGGGAGGCTTGGCACCGGGGAGCTGTTTTTT.

The genes are TRBV25-1 and TRBJ2-3; 10 bases line up with TRBD2. Trimming took 3 bases from V and 4 from J; bases not matched to a gene: 4. There are 15 residues in the CDR3. The germline CDR1 and CDR2 sequences are MGHDK and SYGVNS. The CDR3 reads CASSDSGGSPDTQYF. In DNA form, the CDR3 reads TGTGCCAGCAGTGATAGCGGGGGGAGCCCAGATACGCAGTATTTT.

The V and J genes are TRBV10-3 and TRBJ1-4; D call uncertain. The CDR3 has 15 amino acids. CDR1 ENHRY and CDR2 SYGVKD come from the germline V gene. V gave up 2 bases and J gave up 4 bases, with 11 bases separating them. CDR3 DNA sequence: TGTGCCATCAGTGAGCTTACAGCCAATAATGAAAAACTGTTTTTT. Protein sequence: CAISELTANNEKLFF.

In its sample, this clonotype was seen many times. The genes are TRBV6-2 or TRBV6-3 and TRBJ2-3; D gene ambiguous. Germline V lookup: CDR1 MNHEY, CDR2 SVGEGT. V lost 0 bases, J lost 2 bases, and 6 bases lay in between. This CDR3 region has 14 residues. The CDR3 region is CASSYSSYTDTQYF. Here the CDR3 DNA reads TGTGCCAGCAGTTACTCGTCCTACACAGATACGCAGTATTTT.

The J gene is TRBJ2-3, the V gene TRBV7-2; D is perhaps TRBD2 (5 bases). CDR1 SGHTA and CDR2 FQGNSA come from the germline V gene. The V and J ends lost 2 bases and 3 bases respectively, with 9 bases between them. The CDR3 is 14 residues long. The CDR3 reads CASSLRRRTDTQYF. The DNA for the CDR3 is TGTGCCAGCAGCTTACGGCGGAGGACAGATACGCAGTATTTT.

This clonotype has a handful of counts. The gene calls are TRBV4-1 and TRBJ2-1; 11 nucleotides agree with TRBD2. V shed 1 base, J shed 7 bases, and the junction held 15 bases outside the gene matches. The CDR3 length is 19 residues. CDR1 and CDR2 from the germline V gene are MGHRA and YSYEKL. The CDR3 DNA reads as TGCGCCAGCAGCCAAGTCTGGCTAGCGGGGGGAGGGGGGCTAAATGAGCAGTTCTTC. Translated, it gives CASSQVWLAGGGGLNEQFF.

This clonotype has more than one count but fewer than ten. This chain uses TRBV7-9 with TRBJ2-1, with D possibly matching TRBD2 (7 bases). CDR1 is SEHNR, CDR2 FQNEAQ, per germline (reference sequence). The CDR3 spans 15 residues. Trimming left V 1 base short and J 7 bases short, with 14 bases between. Here the CDR3 DNA reads TGTGCCAGCAGCTTAGGAGGGAGGGGGGCGAATGAGCAGTTCTTC. Amino acid sequence: CASSLGGRGANEQFF.

This CDR3 is CASGSALREISYNEQFF. In DNA form, the CDR3 reads TGTGCCAGCGGCTCGGCCCTGCGGGAGATCTCCTACAATGAGCAGTTCTTC. The chain recombines TRBV5-4 with TRBJ2-1; TRBD2 matches at 7 bases. This CDR3 has 17 amino acids. The germline gives CDR1 SGHNT, CDR2 YYREEE (reference sequence). V lost 7 bases and J lost 0; bases outside the gene matches: 13.

Only one count was recorded for this clonotype. A read error may be the cause here, since a much bigger clone is one base away. V usage is TRBV7-2 and J usage is TRBJ2-7; D might be TRBD2 (5 bases). V was clipped by 4 bases and J by 0 bases, with 13 bases between them. The V gene's germline CDR1 is SGHTA and CDR2 FQGNSA. CDR3 length: 15 amino acids. CDR3 sequence (DNA): TGTGCCAGCAGCTCTAGACTAACTACCTCCTACGAGCAGTACTTC. It codes for CASSSRLTTSYEQYF.

This chain links TRBV25-1 with TRBJ1-2, with no clear D. V was cut by 4 bases and J by 6 bases, with 21 bases left in between. Germline-derived CDR1 and CDR2 are MGHDK and SYGVNS. This CDR3 is built from 16 residues. CDR3 nucleotide sequence: TGTGCCAGCAGTGTGGTGGGCACTTCCAATTCGGATGGCTACACCTTC. Translated: CASSVVGTSNSDGYTF.

V gene TRBV19 combines with J gene TRBJ2-3; 9 bases agree with TRBD1. The germline V gene encodes CDR1 LNHDA and CDR2 SQIVND (reference sequence). The CDR3 runs 14 residues. V dropped 4 bases and J dropped 5; count of bases not matched to a gene: 4. The DNA for the CDR3 is TGTGCCAGTAGTAGGACAGGGGCAAGAGATACGCAGTATTTT. This gives the protein CASSRTGARDTQYF.

This rearrangement joins TRBV28 to TRBJ2-1, with 7 positions matching TRBD2. This CDR3 spans 14 amino acids. Germline V lookup: CDR1 MDHEN, CDR2 SYDVKM. The trim removed 8 bases at V and 3 bases at J, leaving 7 bases unmatched. The CDR3 sequence: CASLTTGGYNEQFF. The CDR3 DNA reads TGTGCCAGCCTTACAACGGGGGGCTACAATGAGCAGTTCTTC.

This sequence joins TRBV15 and TRBJ1-1, with no clear D. CDR3 length: 16 residues. Germline V lookup: CDR1 LNHNV, CDR2 YYDKDF (reference sequence). With 6 bases removed from V and 4 bases from J, the gap between germline ends came to 21 bases. CDR3 sequence (DNA): TGTGCCACCAGAGGCCGACGAGGCCTATTGTCCACTGAAGCTTTCTTT. Translated: CATRGRRGLLSTEAFF.

There are a few counts of this clonotype. This chain uses TRBV7-2 with TRBJ2-1; TRBD2 agrees at 7 bases. CDR3 length: 15 amino acids. V lost 5 bases and J lost 0; bases outside the gene matches: 4. Germline V lookup: CDR1 SGHTA, CDR2 FQGNSA. DNA for the CDR3: TGTGCCAGCAGCACAGCGGGGTCCTCCTACAATGAGCAGTTCTTC. This encodes CASSTAGSSYNEQFF.

The rearrangement uses TRBV4-3 and TRBJ2-3; the D is unclear. Germline CDR1 LGHNA, CDR2 YSLEER. The V end lost 1 base, the J end lost 5 bases, and 7 bases lay between the germline ends. This CDR3 has 13 residues. CDR3 nucleotides: TGCGCCAGCAGCCAAGTGGTCCGAGATACGCAGTATTTT. It is translated as CASSQVVRDTQYF.

The J gene is TRBJ2-3, the V gene TRBV10-3; 9 positions agree with TRBD1. The trim removed 4 bases at V and 8 bases at J, leaving 10 bases unmatched. CDR3 length: 15 amino acids. CDR1 is ENHRY, CDR2 SYGVKD, per germline. The CDR3 reads CAISVTGTGRVTQYF. DNA for the CDR3: TGTGCCATCAGTGTCACCGGGACAGGGAGGGTTACGCAGTATTTT.

The chain recombines TRBV7-2 with TRBJ2-7; D possibly matches TRBD1 or TRBD2 (5 bases each). Germline V CDR1 and CDR2: SGHTA, FQGNSA. Trimming took off 7 bases at V and 7 bases at J, with 17 bases between the two ends. The CDR3 loop spans 13 amino acids. CDR3 sequence reads: CASTFQGEGEQYF. The CDR3 region has the DNA TGTGCCAGCACCTTCCAGGGAGAGGGGGAGCAGTACTTC.

This rearrangement joins TRBV2 to TRBJ1-4; D not resolved. The ends were cut back, 3 bases at V and 4 bases at J, with 6 bases in the middle. CDR1 is SNHLY and CDR2 is FYNNEI in the germline V gene. The length of the CDR3 is 13 residues. The CDR3 DNA reads TGTGCCAGCAGTGAGCGGGTTAATGAAAAACTGTTTTTT. This sequence encodes CASSERVNEKLFF.

The rearrangement joins TRBV7-8 to TRBJ1-6; D is perhaps TRBD1 (6 bases). Germline CDR1 reads SGHVS; CDR2 reads FQNEAQ. V was cut by 2 bases and J by 9 bases, with 17 bases left in between. This CDR3 has 16 residues. The CDR3, as DNA: TGTGCCAGCAGCTTATGGAGTGGGACACAGGGTTCACCCCTCCACTTT. Translated: CASSLWSGTQGSPLHF. The whole variable domain, remainder taken from reference TRBV7-8 and TRBJ1-6, is GAGVSQSPRYKVAKRGQDVALRCDPISGHVSLFWYQQALGQGPEFLTYFQNEAQLDKSGLPSDRFFAERPEGSVSTLKIQRTQQEDSAVYLCASSLWSGTQGSPLHFGNGTRLTVT.

This sequence joins TRBV7-9 and TRBJ2-3, with 8 bases lining up with TRBD2. The V gene end was trimmed by 6 bases and the J gene end by 5 bases; junction bases not matched to a gene: 7. The germline V gene encodes CDR1 SEHNR and CDR2 FQNEAQ (reference sequence). The CDR3 sequence is 14 residues long. The CDR3 region has the DNA TGTGCCAGCAGACCCGGGGGGGCCCAAGATACGCAGTATTTT. Protein sequence: CASRPGGAQDTQYF.

This clonotype showed up just a few times. CDR3: CASSATGTGGSLRGYTF. CDR3 in DNA: TGTGCCAGTAGTGCCACCGGGACAGGGGGCTCGTTACGTGGCTACACCTTC. J is TRBJ1-2 and V is TRBV19; 12 bases align to TRBD1. CDR1 is LNHDA, CDR2 SQIVND, per germline (reference sequence). The CDR3 has 17 amino acids. The V segment lost 5 bases and the J segment 7 bases; nucleotides outside the gene matches: 14.

J is TRBJ2-6 and V is TRBV19; D is possibly TRBD1 (5 bases). The germline V gene has CDR1 LNHDA and CDR2 SQIVND (reference sequence). V was cut by 4 bases and J by 4 bases, with 14 bases left in between. This CDR3 spans 16 amino acids. The CDR3: CASSTLTAPGANVLTF. CDR3 DNA sequence: TGTGCCAGTAGTACCCTGACAGCTCCCGGGGCCAACGTCCTGACTTTC.

This clonotype was detected a few times. This chain connects TRBV10-3 to TRBJ2-1, with 9 bases matching TRBD2. The germline V gene has CDR1 ENHRY and CDR2 SYGVKD. V lost 7 bases and J lost 1; bases outside the gene matches: 8. The CDR3 has 16 residues. DNA for the CDR3: TGTGCCATCAACCCTACTAGCGGGTCTTCCTACAATGAGCAGTTCTTC. Translating gives CAINPTSGSSYNEQFF.

This clonotype was observed a few times. The DNA of the CDR3 is TGTGCCAGTAGTCCGGGACTGCTAGCATCTAACTATGGCTACACCTTC. This gives the protein CASSPGLLASNYGYTF. The rearrangement uses TRBV19 and TRBJ1-2; tentatively, D is TRBD1 (5 bases). The CDR3 totals 16 residues. V was trimmed by 5 bases and J by 0 bases, leaving 16 bases between them. Germline CDR1 LNHDA, CDR2 SQIVND (reference sequence).